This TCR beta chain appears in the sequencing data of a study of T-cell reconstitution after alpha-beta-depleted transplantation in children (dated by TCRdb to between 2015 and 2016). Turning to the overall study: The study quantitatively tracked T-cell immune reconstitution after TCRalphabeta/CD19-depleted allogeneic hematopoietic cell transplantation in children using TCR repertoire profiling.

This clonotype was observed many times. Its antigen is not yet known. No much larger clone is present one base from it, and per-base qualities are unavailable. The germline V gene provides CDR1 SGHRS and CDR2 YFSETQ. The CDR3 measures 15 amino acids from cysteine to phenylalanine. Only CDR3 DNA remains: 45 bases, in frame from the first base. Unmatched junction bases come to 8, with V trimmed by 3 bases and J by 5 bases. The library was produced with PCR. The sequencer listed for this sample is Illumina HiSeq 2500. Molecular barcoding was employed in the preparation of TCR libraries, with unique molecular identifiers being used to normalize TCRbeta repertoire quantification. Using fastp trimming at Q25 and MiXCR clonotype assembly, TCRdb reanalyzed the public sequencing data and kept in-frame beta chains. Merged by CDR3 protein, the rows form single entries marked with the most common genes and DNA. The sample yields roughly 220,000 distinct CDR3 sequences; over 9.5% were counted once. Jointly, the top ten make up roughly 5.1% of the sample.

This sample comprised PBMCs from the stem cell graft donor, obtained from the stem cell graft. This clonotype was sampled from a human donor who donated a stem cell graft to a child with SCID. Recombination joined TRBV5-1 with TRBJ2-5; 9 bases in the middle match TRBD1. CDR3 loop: CASSWGDRDSETQYF. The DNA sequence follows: TGCGCCAGCAGCTGGGGGGACAGGGATTCTGAGACCCAGTACTTC.